The next 13 T cell receptor beta chains were all read from a single sample in a study of technical replicates of blood from a handful of donors (dated by TCRdb to 2016 to 2017). The library was obtained by the immunoSEQ multiplex PCR assay. This is the immuneACCESS table as TCRdb keeps it, with only in-frame sequences that have V and J called. A part of the clones is gone; compared with another copy, unresolved V genes explain less than half, and the rest is unexplained. The sample includes about 59,000 clones, with around 95% observed a single time. The ten largest account for approximately 4.2% of the sample. The sequenced sample consisted of PBMCs. The receptors come from a human donor in good health. Some clones in this sample may be carry-over from other donors' samples.

The rearrangement joins TRBV5-1 to TRBJ2-2; 7 positions match TRBD1. CDR3 length: 16 residues. Germline CDR1 and CDR2: SGHRS and YFSETQ. V shed 5 bases, J shed 0 bases, and the junction held 7 bases outside the gene matches. The CDR3 loop reads CASRNPGTANTGELFF. The CDR3 DNA reads TGCGCCAGCAGAAATCCCGGGACAGCGAACACCGGGGAGCTGTTTTTT.

The gene calls are TRBV10-1 and TRBJ2-7; D perhaps matches TRBD1 (6 bases). The CDR3 consists of 12 residues. Per germline, CDR1 WNHNN and CDR2 SYGVQD (reference sequence). V shed 8 bases and J shed 3 bases, with 11 bases lying between them. CDR3 sequence reads: CASGQRNYEQYF. The CDR3 nucleotides are TGCGCCAGCGGACAGCGAAACTACGAGCAGTACTTC.

The chain joins TRBV30 to TRBJ2-7, with D tentatively TRBD1 (5 bases). The V end lost 2 bases, the J end lost 4 bases, and 12 bases lay between the germline ends. Germline CDR1 is GTSNPN and CDR2 is SVGIG (reference sequence). The CDR3 has 13 residues. The CDR3 region is CAWSIRESYEQYF. The CDR3 nucleotides read TGTGCCTGGAGTATCAGGGAATCATACGAGCAGTACTTC.

This clone has just one count. The CDR3 DNA sequence: TGTGCCAGCAGCCAAAACTTTAGGGGTAACACAGATACGCAGTATTTT. Amino acids: CASSQNFRGNTDTQYF. The rearrangement uses TRBV2 and TRBJ2-3; D may be TRBD1 (5 bases). Germline V lookup: CDR1 SNHLY, CDR2 FYNNEI. This CDR3 spans 16 amino acids. The V and J ends lost 6 bases and 2 bases respectively, with 18 bases between them.

V is TRBV11-2 and J is TRBJ2-1, with 13 nucleotides matching TRBD2. Germline-derived CDR1 and CDR2 are SGHAT and FQNNGV. The ends lost 4 bases at V and 8 bases at J; junction bases unmatched: 5. The length of the CDR3 is 15 residues. The CDR3 region has the DNA TGTGCCAGCAGCTGGGGGACTAGCGGGGTTCATGAGCAGTTCTTC. It is translated as CASSWGTSGVHEQFF.

The chain has TRBV7-9 and TRBJ2-1, with TRBD2 identical over 12 bases. V lost 6 bases and J lost 5; bases outside the gene matches: 8. This CDR3 spans 16 amino acids. Germline V gene lookup returns CDR1 SEHNR and CDR2 FQNEAQ (reference sequence). CDR3 sequence reads: CASSYWTSGIHNEQFF. CDR3 nucleotides: TGTGCCAGCAGTTACTGGACTAGCGGGATACACAATGAGCAGTTCTTC.

The genes are TRBV7-2 and TRBJ1-3; D is unresolved. CDR3 size: 15 residues. The germline CDR1 and CDR2 sequences are SGHTA and FQGNSA. Trimming removed 5 bases at V and 6 bases at J, with 17 bases between. For the CDR3, the DNA is TGTGCCAGCAGCCCATACAGAGGAGGTGAAAACACCATATATTTT. Encoded protein: CASSPYRGGENTIYF.

The V call is TRBV7-2, the J call TRBJ2-1, with 7 bases matching TRBD2. The CDR3 consists of 16 residues. Germline V gives CDR1 SGHTA, CDR2 FQGNSA. V lost 7 bases to trimming and J lost 7 bases; unmatched junction nucleotides: 16. The CDR3 DNA is TGTGCCAGCACCCCCATTAGGGAGGGAGAGGGGAATGAGCAGTTCTTC. Translating it yields CASTPIREGEGNEQFF.

V usage is TRBV11-2 and J usage is TRBJ2-7; TRBD1 agrees at 8 bases. The CDR3 covers 14 residues. V gave up 6 bases and J gave up 2 bases; unmatched junction bases: 6. Germline V gene sequence: CDR1 SGHAT, CDR2 FQNNGV. CDR3: CASSTGQGPYEQYF. Here the CDR3 DNA reads TGTGCCAGCAGTACCGGACAGGGACCCTACGAGCAGTACTTC.

The chain carries TRBV11-3 and TRBJ2-2, with TRBD2 matching 8 bases. The CDR3 runs to 17 residues. Germline trimming cut 5 bases from V and 5 bases from J; bases unmatched to any gene: 13. CDR1 SGHNT and CDR2 YENEEA come from the germline V gene. The CDR3 nucleotides are TGTGCCAGCAGCATGGGCCGAGCGGGAGTACGGACCGGGGAGCTGTTTTTT. Translation: CASSMGRAGVRTGELFF.

This chain links TRBV29-1 with TRBJ1-4; no definite D call. CDR3 length: 14 amino acids. Looked up from germline, CDR1 is SQVTM and CDR2 is ANQGSEA. The V end was cut by 6 bases, the J end by 8 bases, with 19 bases between. CDR3 loop: CSVGSEGWSEKLFF. DNA for the CDR3: TGCAGCGTCGGCTCGGAGGGATGGTCGGAAAAACTGTTTTTT.

This rearrangement joins TRBV11-1 to TRBJ1-2, with 11 bases identical to TRBD1. Germline V CDR1 and CDR2: SGHAT, FQDESV (reference sequence). The ends lost 5 bases at V and 2 bases at J; junction bases unmatched: 4. CDR3 length equals 15 residues. The CDR3 DNA follows: TGTGCCAGCAGCGCCGGGACAGGGGGAAACTATGGCTACACCTTC. It is translated as CASSAGTGGNYGYTF.

The chain employs TRBV7-2 and TRBJ2-3; D perhaps matches TRBD2 (6 bases). The CDR3 is 15 residues long. V lost 1 base and J 5 bases, leaving 13 bases between the germline ends. CDR1 SGHTA and CDR2 FQGNSA come from the germline V gene. The CDR3 DNA reads TGTGCCAGCAGCTTAGGGGCTAGCGTATTAGATACGCAGTATTTT. This translates into CASSLGASVLDTQYF.